This T cell receptor (beta chain) was sequenced for a study of cytomegalovirus exposure and HLA in healthy donors (dated by TCRdb to 2017 to 2019). General notes on the study: In an earlier analysis of roughly 500 of the donors, 250 to 350 Gb of sequence data and some 120 million unique TCR beta sequences from about 190 million T cells were reported. About 280 gigabases of sequencing data and roughly 81 million unique TCR sequences made up an early release that covered several hundred HLA-typed donors. Among the approximately 400 genotyped donors, 81% belonged to the genetic ancestry cluster associated with self-reported Caucasian donors. The study was designed to test whether signatures of past pathogen exposure could be identified by cataloging public T cell receptors. The study profiled the T cell repertoires of 500 to 800 subjects by immunosequencing and related them to cytomegalovirus serostatus. Along with the approximately 650-subject first cohort, a separate validation cohort of about 110 different subjects was used. High-throughput TCR immunosequencing, statistical association of individual TCRs with disease status, and machine learning were combined to predict cytomegalovirus infection status. A later analysis re-examined previously published TCR beta repertoires from 600 to 700 donors and added high-resolution HLA genotyping to investigate patterns of TCR occurrence. Rather than drawing on any new phenotypic data, the later analysis identified candidate immune exposures from TCR beta sequences and the way those sequences occurred across donors. An earlier analysis of approximately 500 of the donors applied high-throughput TCR beta sequencing to assess whether each TCR beta V gene segment acted as functional or pseudogenic. Donor age, sex, ethnicity and CMV serostatus were collected together with the repertoire data. Genome-wide SNP genotypes for about 65% of the 666 donors were used in a later genetic analysis, which treated that subset as a discovery cohort. Every discovery cohort repertoire had been produced on one sequencing platform. HLA typing covered class I and class II loci at four-digit resolution. The number of donors typed differed by locus, with roughly 620-640 for A, B, C, DRB1 and DQB1, 522 for DQA1, about 610 for DPA1, and 450 to 480 for DPB1. Five DR-DQ haplotypes were handled as single units for association and clustering because linkage in the cohort was strong. Among almost 400 genotyped donors of the cohort, an average of 235,054 unique TCR beta nucleotide sequences were sequenced per donor, roughly a sixth of them non-productive. Here is what the overall study found, with its caveats: A cluster of highly shared sequence variants was judged likely to represent a technical artifact of the sequencing pipeline. The only immune exposure information available for the cohort was CMV serostatus. A later analysis associated about 16,000 TCR beta sequences with specific HLA alleles at a false discovery rate of 0.05. A total of around 150 TCR beta chains were listed by the study as associated with cytomegalovirus. According to a later genetic analysis, donors in an Asian-associated ancestry cluster had fewer N-insertions in productive TCRs than the roughly 700-donor mean. In an earlier analysis of 587 of the donors, most TCR beta V segments appeared in productive rearrangements about 87% or about 30% of the time, broadly matching IMGT annotations. A further reported finding was that TCR beta sequences accurately predicted the HLA-A and HLA-B alleles for most subjects in the first cohort. The classifier was reported to diagnose cytomegalovirus status with high specificity and sensitivity in both the original and validation cohorts. HLA typing was unavailable for some donors at each locus, so association tests used only the typed subset. The presence/absence analyses assumed that sequencing depth was roughly uniform across donors, and that assumption may not be true. The authors suggested that the approach could potentially be generalized to other disease states and immunological phenotypes. Most TCR sequences were observed very rarely across donors, whereas some public TCRs were present in many individuals. In vitro tests confirmed that a few of the cytomegalovirus-associated TCR beta chains recognize cytomegalovirus antigens. According to a later analysis, parvovirus B19, influenza, CMV and Epstein-Barr virus appeared linked to several top co-occurrence clusters. The earlier analysis of around 600 of the donors excluded some 15 rarely observed V segments, including chromosome 9 orphons, because counts were too low. When HLA alleles, especially DR and DQ, strongly co-occurred, attributing TCR associations to individual alleles was difficult. Most CMV-associated TCR beta chains appeared to be HLA-restricted in a later analysis, and the HLA associations seemed to be driven largely by CMV exposure. In a later analysis, HLA-associated TCR beta chains were found to be more clonally expanded and to have lower generation probabilities than equally common non-associated chains. In a later analysis, TCR association rates were found to vary across HLA loci, with the most associated TCRs seen for DRB1 alleles and the fewest for HLA-C alleles. In a later genetic analysis, a missense DCLRE1C variant was associated with V-gene and J-gene trimming of TCR beta chains, and the association was replicated in an independent cohort. Because the 87-base-pair reads could not distinguish some IMGT-functional V segments, including TRBV6-2 and TRBV6-3, those segments were excluded. This cohort had only TCR beta chains sequenced, and the lack of alpha or paired-chain data limited which features could be detected. Linkage disequilibrium might explain the correlated functional status among segregating V segments, but an unknown experimental factor could not be ruled out.

Library generation was performed with the immunoSEQ multiplex PCR assay. A mixture of 60 forward primers for TCR Vbeta segments and 13 reverse primers for TCR Jbeta segments was used in the multiplex PCR. The CDR3 region of rearranged TCR beta genes was amplified from genomic DNA with a multiplex PCR assay. On the Illumina HiSeq System, the amplified TCR beta libraries were sequenced as 87-base-pair reads. The published analysis was carried out like this. A later analysis counted tens of millions of unique TCR beta chains across the 650 to 700 repertoires, and around 12 million of these chains were shared by at least two donors. A nearest-neighbor algorithm error-corrected the raw reads and collapsed the reads into unique sequences, merging closely related sequences to remove PCR and sequencing errors. V, D and J gene segments were assigned by aligning CDR3 sequences to IMGT reference sequences. For a sequence to be retained, a match of at least six nucleotides to both a V gene segment and a J gene segment was required. A rearrangement was called productive if the CDR3 had no stop codons and remained in frame with V and J, and every other rearrangement was called non-productive. Following IMGT convention, CDR3 was defined as the stretch from the second conserved V-encoded cysteine up to the conserved J-encoded phenylalanine. In an earlier analysis of more than 550 of the donors, sequences lacking an unambiguous match to a single V gene segment were excluded. An earlier analysis of 500 to 700 of the donors classified V segments as functional when productive rearrangements were above 56.7% and as segregating when the standard deviation between donors was above 5%. A statistical classification framework was built for diagnosing cytomegalovirus status from the catalog of TCR beta chain sequences. V and J gene assignment, in a later analysis, came from comparing TCR nucleotide sequences with IMGT/GENE-DB human TR gene sequences. In a later analysis, CDR3 sequences and most-parsimonious VDJ recombination scenarios were assigned using the TCRdist pipeline. In a later analysis, every TCR beta chain was defined by the combination of its CDR3 amino acid sequence and its V-gene family, and reads without a unique V-gene family were dropped. As a way to deal with suspected cross-contamination and a sequencing artifact, a later analysis dropped 500 to 700 nucleotide sequences that were highly shared and had low generation probability. In a later analysis, a clonal expansion index was calculated for each public chain from normalized within-repertoire ranks of inferred template counts. A later analysis computed generation probabilities with a VDJ recombination model fitted to out-of-frame rearrangements, and checked the results against IGoR. In a later analysis, hypergeometric tests were used to score TCR-TCR, TCR-HLA and TCR-CMV co-occurrence, with a repertoire-size bias correction applied to TCR pairs. A later analysis estimated false discovery rates by permuting HLA or CMV assignments 20 times. In a later analysis, co-occurring TCRs were grouped using DBSCAN, and TCRdist sequence similarity was added for clustering within HLA-allele-positive subsets. Co-occurrence clustering excluded repertoires with fewer than 30,000 or more than 120,000 public chains, plus five with anomalous nucleotide sharing. In TCRdb, the immuneACCESS table is reduced to in-frame sequences with V and J assigned. These tables do not hold every clone; where another copy was compared, an unresolved V gene accounts for under half, and the others remain unexplained. V and J calls and clone size are those listed in that table; D and trimming were worked out from the DNA. The sample table gives roughly 200,000 clones. Roughly 1.1% of the sample comes from the top ten.

Regarding this clone: There is no known antigen for this receptor.

CDR1 and CDR2, looked up from the germline V gene, are SGHRS and YFSETQ. The CDR3 numbers 15 residues from cysteine through phenylalanine. The sequence is cut down to CDR3 DNA, 45 bases in frame from base 1. Trimming accounts for 3 bases at V and 5 bases at J, while the number of junction bases matched to no gene is 6. The cohort consisted of 666 healthy bone marrow donors. At the time of sampling, every cohort member was nominally healthy, though immune exposures that went unrecorded were likely present. The donor tested CMV seropositive and was one of the 289 seropositive cohort members. A peripheral blood sample was collected from each donor, and TCR beta sequencing was performed on peripheral blood mononuclear cells. The Qiagen DNeasy Blood Extraction Kit was used to extract genomic DNA from the blood cell samples.

The chain joins TRBV5-1 to TRBJ2-3; TRBD2 agrees with 10 junctional bases. The TCR originated in a girl aged 2 to 10 in good health and CMV-seropositive. Material: PBMCs. The CDR3 protein is CASSSSSGSIDTQYF. Here is the DNA: TGCGCCAGCAGCTCGTCTAGCGGGAGTATAGATACGCAGTATTTT.